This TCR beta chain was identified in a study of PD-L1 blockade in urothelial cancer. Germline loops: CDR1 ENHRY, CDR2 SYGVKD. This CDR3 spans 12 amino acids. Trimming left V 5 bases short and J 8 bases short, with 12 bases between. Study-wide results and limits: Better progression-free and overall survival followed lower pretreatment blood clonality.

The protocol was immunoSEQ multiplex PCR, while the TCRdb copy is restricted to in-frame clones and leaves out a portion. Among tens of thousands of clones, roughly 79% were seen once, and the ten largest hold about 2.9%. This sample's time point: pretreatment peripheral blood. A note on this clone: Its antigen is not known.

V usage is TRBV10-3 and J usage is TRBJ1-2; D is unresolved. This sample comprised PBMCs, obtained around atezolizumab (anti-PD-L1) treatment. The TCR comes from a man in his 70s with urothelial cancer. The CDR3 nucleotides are TGTGCCATCAGTCAGAACTATGAGGGCTACACCTTC. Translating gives CAISQNYEGYTF.